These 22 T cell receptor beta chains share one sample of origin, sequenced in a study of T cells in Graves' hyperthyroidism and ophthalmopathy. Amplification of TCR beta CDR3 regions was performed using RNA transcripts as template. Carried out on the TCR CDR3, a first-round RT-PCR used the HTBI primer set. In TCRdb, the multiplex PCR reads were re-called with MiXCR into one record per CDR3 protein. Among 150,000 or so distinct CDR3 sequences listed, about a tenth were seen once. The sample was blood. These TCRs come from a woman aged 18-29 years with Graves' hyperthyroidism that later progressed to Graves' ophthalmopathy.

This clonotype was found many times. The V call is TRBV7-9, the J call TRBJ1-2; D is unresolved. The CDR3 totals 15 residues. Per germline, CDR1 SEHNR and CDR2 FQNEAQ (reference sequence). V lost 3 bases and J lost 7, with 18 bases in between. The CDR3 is CASSFEGERRSGYTF. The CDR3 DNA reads TGTGCCAGCAGCTTCGAGGGAGAGCGACGGTCTGGCTACACCTTC.

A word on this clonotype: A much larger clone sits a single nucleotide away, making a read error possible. The CDR3 coding sequence is TGTGCCAGCAGCAGAACTCGAGGGGCAGTCTACGAGCAGTACTTC. It encodes CASSRTRGAVYEQYF. The chain carries TRBV5-5 and TRBJ2-7; D is tentatively TRBD1 or TRBD2 (5 bases each). This CDR3 has 15 residues. Trimming removed 4 bases at V and 3 bases at J, with 17 bases between. CDR1 and CDR2 (germline): SGHKS, YYEKEE (reference sequence).

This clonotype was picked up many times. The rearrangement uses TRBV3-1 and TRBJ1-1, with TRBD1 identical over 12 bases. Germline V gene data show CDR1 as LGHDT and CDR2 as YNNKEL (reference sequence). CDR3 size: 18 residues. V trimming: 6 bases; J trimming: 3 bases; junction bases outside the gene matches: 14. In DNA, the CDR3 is TGTGCCAGCAGGCGCAAGTCGGGACAGGGGGCGGTGGACACTGAAGCTTTCTTT. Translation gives CASRRKSGQGAVDTEAFF.

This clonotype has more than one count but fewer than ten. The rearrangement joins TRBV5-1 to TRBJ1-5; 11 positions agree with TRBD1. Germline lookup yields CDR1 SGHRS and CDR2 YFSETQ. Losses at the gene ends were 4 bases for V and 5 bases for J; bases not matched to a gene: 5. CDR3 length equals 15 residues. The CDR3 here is CASSRTGGFDQPQHF. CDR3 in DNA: TGCGCCAGCAGCAGGACAGGGGGCTTCGATCAGCCCCAGCATTTT.

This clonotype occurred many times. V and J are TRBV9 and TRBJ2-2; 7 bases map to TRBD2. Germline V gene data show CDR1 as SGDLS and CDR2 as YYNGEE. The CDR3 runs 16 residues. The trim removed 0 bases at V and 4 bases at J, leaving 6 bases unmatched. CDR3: CASSVVAGGLTGELFF. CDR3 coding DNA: TGTGCCAGCAGCGTAGTAGCGGGTGGACTCACCGGGGAGCTGTTTTTT.

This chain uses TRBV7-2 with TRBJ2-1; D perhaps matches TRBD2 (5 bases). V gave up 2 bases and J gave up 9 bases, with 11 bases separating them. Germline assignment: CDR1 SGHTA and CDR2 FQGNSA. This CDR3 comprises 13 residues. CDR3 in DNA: TGTGCCAGCAGCTTATGGATCGAGGGTGAGCAGTTCTTC. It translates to CASSLWIEGEQFF.

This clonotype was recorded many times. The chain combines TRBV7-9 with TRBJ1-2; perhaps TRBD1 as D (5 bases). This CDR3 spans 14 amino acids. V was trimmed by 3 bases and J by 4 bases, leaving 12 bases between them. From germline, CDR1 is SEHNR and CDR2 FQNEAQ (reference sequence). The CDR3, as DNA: TGTGCCAGCAGCTTTGACGGGGCAGGCTATGGCTACACCTTC. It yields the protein CASSFDGAGYGYTF. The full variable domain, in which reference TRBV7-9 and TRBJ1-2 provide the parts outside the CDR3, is DTGVSQNPRHKITKRGQNVTFRCDPISEHNRLYWYRQTLGQGPEFLTYFQNEAQLEKSRLLSDRFSAERPKGSFSTLEIQRTEQGDSAMYLCASSFDGAGYGYTFGSGTRLTVV.

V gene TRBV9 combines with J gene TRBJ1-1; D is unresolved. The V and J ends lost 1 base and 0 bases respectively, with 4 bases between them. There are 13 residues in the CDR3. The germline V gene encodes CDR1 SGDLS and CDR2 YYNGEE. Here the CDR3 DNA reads TGTGCCAGCAGCGTAAGCGTGAACACTGAAGCTTTCTTT. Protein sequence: CASSVSVNTEAFF.

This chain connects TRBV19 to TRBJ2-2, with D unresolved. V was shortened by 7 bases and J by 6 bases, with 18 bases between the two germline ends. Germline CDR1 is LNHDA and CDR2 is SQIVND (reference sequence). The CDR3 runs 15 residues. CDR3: CASTQGWRSPGELFF. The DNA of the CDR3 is TGTGCCAGTACCCAAGGATGGCGAAGCCCCGGGGAGCTGTTTTTT.

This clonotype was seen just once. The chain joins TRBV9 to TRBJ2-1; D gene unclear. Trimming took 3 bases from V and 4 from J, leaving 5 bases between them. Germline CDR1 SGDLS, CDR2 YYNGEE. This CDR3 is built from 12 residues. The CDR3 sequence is CASSAVYNEQFF. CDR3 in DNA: TGTGCCAGCAGCGCAGTGTACAATGAGCAGTTCTTC.

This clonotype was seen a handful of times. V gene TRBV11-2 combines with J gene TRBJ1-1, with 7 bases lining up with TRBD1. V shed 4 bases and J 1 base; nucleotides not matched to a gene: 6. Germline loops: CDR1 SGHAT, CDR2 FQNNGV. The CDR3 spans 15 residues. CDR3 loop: CASSYRTGENTEAFF. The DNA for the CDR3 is TGTGCCAGCAGCTACCGGACAGGAGAGAACACTGAAGCTTTCTTT.

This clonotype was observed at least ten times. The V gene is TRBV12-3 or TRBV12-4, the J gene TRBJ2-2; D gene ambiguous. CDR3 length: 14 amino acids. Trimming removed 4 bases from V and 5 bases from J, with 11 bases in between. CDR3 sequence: CASSSSDFTGELFF. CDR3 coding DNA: TGTGCCAGCAGTTCCTCGGATTTTACCGGGGAGCTGTTTTTT.

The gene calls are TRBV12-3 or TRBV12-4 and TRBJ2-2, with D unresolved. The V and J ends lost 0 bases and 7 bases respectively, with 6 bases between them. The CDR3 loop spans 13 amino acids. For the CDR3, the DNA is TGTGCCAGCAGTTTAGCAGGGATCGGGGAGCTGTTTTTT. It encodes CASSLAGIGELFF.

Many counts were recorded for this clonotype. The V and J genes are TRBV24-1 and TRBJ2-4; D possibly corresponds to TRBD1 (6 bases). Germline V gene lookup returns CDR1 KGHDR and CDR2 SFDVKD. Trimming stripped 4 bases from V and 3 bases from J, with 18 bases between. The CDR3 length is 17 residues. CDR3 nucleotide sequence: TGTGCCACCAGTGACAAGGGGGAAGAGTCGGGCAAAAACATTCAGTACTTC. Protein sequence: CATSDKGEESGKNIQYF.

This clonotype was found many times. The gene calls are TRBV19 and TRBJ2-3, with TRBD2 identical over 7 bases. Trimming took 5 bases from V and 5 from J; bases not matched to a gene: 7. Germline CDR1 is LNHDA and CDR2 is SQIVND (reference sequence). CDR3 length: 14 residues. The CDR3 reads CASSLAEVGDTQYF. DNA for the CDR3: TGTGCCAGTAGTCTAGCGGAGGTGGGAGATACGCAGTATTTT.

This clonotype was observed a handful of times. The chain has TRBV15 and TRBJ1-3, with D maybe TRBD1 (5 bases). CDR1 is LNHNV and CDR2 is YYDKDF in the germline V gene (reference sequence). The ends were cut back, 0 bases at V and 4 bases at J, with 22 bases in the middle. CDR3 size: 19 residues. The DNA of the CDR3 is TGTGCCACCAGCAGAGATGGGATGCGCGGGGGAGCAGGAGGAAACACCATATATTTT. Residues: CATSRDGMRGGAGGNTIYF.

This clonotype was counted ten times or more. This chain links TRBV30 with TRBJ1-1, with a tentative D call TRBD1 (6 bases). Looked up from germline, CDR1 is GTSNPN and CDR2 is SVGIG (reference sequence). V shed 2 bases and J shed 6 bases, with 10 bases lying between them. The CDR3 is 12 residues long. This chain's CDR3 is CAWSSGGPEAFF. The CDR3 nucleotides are TGTGCCTGGAGTTCCGGGGGCCCTGAAGCTTTCTTT.

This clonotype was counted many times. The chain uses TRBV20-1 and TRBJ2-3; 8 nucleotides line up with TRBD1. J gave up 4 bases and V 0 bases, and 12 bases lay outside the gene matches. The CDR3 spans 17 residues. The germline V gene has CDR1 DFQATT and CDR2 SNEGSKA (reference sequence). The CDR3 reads CSARDWGQEVGADTQYF. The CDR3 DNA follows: TGCAGTGCTAGAGATTGGGGACAGGAGGTGGGTGCAGATACGCAGTATTTT.

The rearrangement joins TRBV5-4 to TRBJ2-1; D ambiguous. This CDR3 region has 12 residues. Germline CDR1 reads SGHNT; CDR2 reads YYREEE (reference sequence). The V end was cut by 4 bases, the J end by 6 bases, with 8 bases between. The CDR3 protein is CASSPYRNEQFF. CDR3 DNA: TGTGCCAGCAGCCCCTACCGCAATGAGCAGTTCTTC.

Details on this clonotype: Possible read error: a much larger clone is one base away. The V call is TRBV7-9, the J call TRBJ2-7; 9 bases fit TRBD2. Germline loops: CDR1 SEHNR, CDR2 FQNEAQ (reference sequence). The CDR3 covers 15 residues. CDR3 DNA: TGTGCCAGCAGCTCGTTAGCGGGAGACTCCTACGAGCGGTACTTC. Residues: CASSSLAGDSYERYF.

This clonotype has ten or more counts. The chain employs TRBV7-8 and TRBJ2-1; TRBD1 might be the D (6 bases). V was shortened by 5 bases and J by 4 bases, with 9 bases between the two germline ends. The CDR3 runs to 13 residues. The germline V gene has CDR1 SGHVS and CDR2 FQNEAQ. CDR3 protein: CASSPGVYNEQFF. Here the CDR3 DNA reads TGTGCCAGCAGCCCAGGGGTTTACAATGAGCAGTTCTTC.

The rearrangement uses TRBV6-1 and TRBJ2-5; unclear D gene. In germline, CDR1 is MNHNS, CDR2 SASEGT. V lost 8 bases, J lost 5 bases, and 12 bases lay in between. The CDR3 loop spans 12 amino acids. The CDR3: CASRRVGETQYF. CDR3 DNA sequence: TGTGCCAGCCGTAGGGTTGGGGAGACCCAGTACTTC.